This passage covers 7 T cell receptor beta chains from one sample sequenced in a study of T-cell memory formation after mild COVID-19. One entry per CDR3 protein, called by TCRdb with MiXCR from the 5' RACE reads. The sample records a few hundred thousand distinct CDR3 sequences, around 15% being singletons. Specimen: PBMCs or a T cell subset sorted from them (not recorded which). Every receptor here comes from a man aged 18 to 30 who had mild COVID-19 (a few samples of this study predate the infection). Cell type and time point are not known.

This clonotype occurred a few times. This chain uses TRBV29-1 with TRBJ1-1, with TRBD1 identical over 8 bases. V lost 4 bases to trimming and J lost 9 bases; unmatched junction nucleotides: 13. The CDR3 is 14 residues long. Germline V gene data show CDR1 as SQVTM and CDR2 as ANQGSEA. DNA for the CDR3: TGCAGCGTTGTACGGTTGGACAGGGAAGGCAAAGCTTTCTTT. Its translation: CSVVRLDREGKAFF.

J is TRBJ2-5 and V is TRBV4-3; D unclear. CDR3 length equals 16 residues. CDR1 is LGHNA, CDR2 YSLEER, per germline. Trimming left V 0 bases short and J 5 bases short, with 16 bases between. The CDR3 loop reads CASSQDPITQLETQYF. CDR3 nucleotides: TGCGCCAGCAGCCAAGATCCAATCACACAATTGGAGACCCAGTACTTC.

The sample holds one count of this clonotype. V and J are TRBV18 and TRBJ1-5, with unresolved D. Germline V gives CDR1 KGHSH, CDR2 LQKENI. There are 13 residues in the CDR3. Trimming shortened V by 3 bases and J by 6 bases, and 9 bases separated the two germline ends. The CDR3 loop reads CASSPQRSQPQHF. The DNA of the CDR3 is TGTGCCAGCTCACCCCAGCGCAGTCAGCCCCAGCATTTT.

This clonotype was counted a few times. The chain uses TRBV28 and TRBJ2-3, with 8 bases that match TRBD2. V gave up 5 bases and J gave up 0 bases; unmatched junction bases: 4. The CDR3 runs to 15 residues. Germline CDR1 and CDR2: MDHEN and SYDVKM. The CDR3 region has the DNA TGTGCCAGCAGTGACGGGGGGGGCAGCACAGATACGCAGTATTTT. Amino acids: CASSDGGGSTDTQYF.

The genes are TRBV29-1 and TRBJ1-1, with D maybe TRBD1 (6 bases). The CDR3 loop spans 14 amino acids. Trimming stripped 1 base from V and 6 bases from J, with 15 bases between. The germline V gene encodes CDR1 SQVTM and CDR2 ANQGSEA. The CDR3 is CSVEVARGSAEAFF. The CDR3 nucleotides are TGCAGCGTTGAAGTCGCCAGGGGTAGCGCTGAAGCTTTCTTT.

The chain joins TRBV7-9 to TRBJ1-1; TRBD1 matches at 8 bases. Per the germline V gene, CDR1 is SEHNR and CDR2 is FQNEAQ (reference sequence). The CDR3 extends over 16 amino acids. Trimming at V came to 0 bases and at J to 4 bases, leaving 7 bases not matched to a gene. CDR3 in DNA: TGTGCCAGCAGCTTAGCGGACAGGGTTCGAGGCACTGAAGCTTTCTTT. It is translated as CASSLADRVRGTEAFF.

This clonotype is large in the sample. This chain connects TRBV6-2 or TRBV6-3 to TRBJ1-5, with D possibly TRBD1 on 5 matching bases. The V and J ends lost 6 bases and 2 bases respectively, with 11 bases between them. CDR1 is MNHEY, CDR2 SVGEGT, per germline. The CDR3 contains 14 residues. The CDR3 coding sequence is TGTGCCAGCAGATCACTACAGGGCAATCAGCCCCAGCATTTT. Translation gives CASRSLQGNQPQHF.